The entry that follows covers one T cell receptor beta chain sequence. The entry originates in a study of cytomegalovirus exposure and HLA in healthy donors. Profiled with immunoSEQ multiplex PCR; TCRdb holds only in-frame clones, not every one. This table holds 150,000 to 200,000 clones, approximately 85% found once. Per germline, CDR1 PRHDT and CDR2 FYEKMQ (reference sequence). The CDR3 contains 20 residues. The V segment lost 2 bases and the J segment 5 bases; nucleotides outside the gene matches: 12. Material for sequencing was PBMCs. This sequence originates from a young woman in good health and CMV-seronegative. This chain links TRBV13 with TRBJ2-2; 15 bases align to TRBD2. The CDR3 loop is CASSLSFRTSGGALTGELFF. In DNA form, the CDR3 reads TGTGCCAGCAGCTTAAGCTTCCGGACTAGCGGGGGGGCCTTAACCGGGGAGCTGTTTTTT. Full variable domain (outside the CDR3, taken from reference TRBV13 and TRBJ2-2): AAGVIQSPRHLIKEKRETATLKCYPIPRHDTVYWYQQGPGQDPQFLISFYEKMQSDKGSIPDRFSAQQFSDYHSELNMSSLELGDSALYFCASSLSFRTSGGALTGELFFGEGSRLTVL.